A single sample is the source of the 17 T cell receptor beta chains below, sequenced in a study of lymphopenia after photon versus proton radiotherapy. Sequencing used immunoSEQ multiplex PCR; TCRdb keeps in-frame clones, though not all of them. This table holds around 35,000 clones, about 84% found once. Sequenced material: peripheral blood, taken from a patient treated with photon-based radiotherapy. The receptors shown here come from a man aged 50-60 years with gastric cancer.

The chain is built from TRBV19 and TRBJ2-5; D is uncertain. Trimming removed 5 bases from V and 5 bases from J, with 18 bases in between. From germline, CDR1 is LNHDA and CDR2 SQIVND (reference sequence). The CDR3 has 15 residues. CDR3 residues: CASSPGRSIGETQYF. In DNA, the CDR3 is TGTGCCAGTAGTCCCGGAAGGAGTATCGGGGAGACCCAGTACTTC.

The V and J genes are TRBV28 and TRBJ2-7; TRBD1 matches 9 bases. The germline V gene has CDR1 MDHEN and CDR2 SYDVKM. J lost 0 bases, V lost 9 bases, and 9 bases had no gene match. The CDR3 contains 15 residues. The CDR3 loop is CASTGTGRVSYEQYF. In nucleotides, the CDR3 is TGTGCCAGTACCGGGACAGGGAGGGTCTCCTACGAGCAGTACTTC.

CDR3 sequence: CARSFYPLGAYEQYF. In nucleotides, the CDR3 is TGTGCCAGAAGCTTTTACCCATTGGGGGCCTACGAGCAGTACTTC. The V call is TRBV5-3, the J call TRBJ2-7; the D gene could be TRBD1 or TRBD2 (5 bases each). Being an ORF, TRBV5-3 has a function that is uncertain. V lost 2 bases, J lost 2 bases, and 14 bases lay in between. This CDR3 is built from 15 residues.

The rearrangement uses TRBV6-1 and TRBJ2-7, with a tentative D call TRBD2 (5 bases). The germline V gene has CDR1 MNHNS and CDR2 SASEGT. This CDR3 has 15 residues. V was cut by 2 bases and J by 4 bases, with 15 bases left in between. CDR3 bases: TGTGCCAGCAGTGAATTATTGGGTGAGGGTTACGAGCAGTACTTC. Protein: CASSELLGEGYEQYF.

This clone has a single count. CDR3 coding DNA: TGTGCCAGCAGCCCCTGGACAGGGTCCGATCAGCCCCAGCATTTT. Protein sequence: CASSPWTGSDQPQHF. The chain couples TRBV5-8 to TRBJ1-5; 8 bases map to TRBD1. Trimming took 4 bases from V and 5 from J; bases not matched to a gene: 8. Germline CDR1 SGHTS, CDR2 YDEGEE. The CDR3 contains 15 residues.

The genes are TRBV2 and TRBJ2-3; D not certain. Trimming removed 2 bases from V and 2 bases from J, with 11 bases in between. Germline CDR1 is SNHLY and CDR2 is FYNNEI. This CDR3 is 15 amino acids long. For the CDR3, the DNA is TGTGCCAGCAGTGAAAGCCGCCCGCCCACAGATACGCAGTATTTT. It is translated as CASSESRPPTDTQYF.

V gene TRBV27 combines with J gene TRBJ2-1, with D possibly called TRBD1 or TRBD2 (6 bases each). This CDR3 is built from 14 residues. Trimming pared 5 bases from V and 2 bases from J, leaving 10 bases between. CDR1 is MNHEY and CDR2 is SMNVEV in the germline V gene (reference sequence). In nucleotides, the CDR3 is TGTGCCAGCAGTGAGGGGGGTCCCTACAATGAGCAGTTCTTC. This sequence encodes CASSEGGPYNEQFF.

This clone appeared a few times. This chain links TRBV6-4 with TRBJ2-3; 9 bases agree with TRBD2. This CDR3 spans 17 amino acids. V trimming: 3 bases; J trimming: 3 bases; junction bases outside the gene matches: 10. Germline V gives CDR1 MRHNA, CDR2 SNTAGT. The CDR3 is CASSEGGAGGPTDTQYF. CDR3 DNA: TGTGCCAGCAGTGAGGGAGGCGCGGGAGGGCCTACAGATACGCAGTATTTT.

The V and J genes are TRBV15 and TRBJ2-7, with 8 nucleotides matching TRBD1. The V segment lost 1 base and the J segment 5 bases; nucleotides outside the gene matches: 4. The CDR3 is 14 residues long. Germline CDR1 LNHNV, CDR2 YYDKDF (reference sequence). The CDR3 is CATSRGTGSDEQYF. The CDR3 DNA is TGTGCCACCAGCAGAGGGACAGGGAGTGACGAGCAGTACTTC.

With regard to this clone: Since no conserved phenylalanine or tryptophan closes the CDR3, a read error is the likely cause. Because the CDR3's place on the DNA is in doubt, the DNA is left out and the CDR3 is given as listed by TCRdb. This rearrangement joins TRBV30 to TRBJ1-1. From its first to its last residue, the CDR3 has 12 amino acids. Per germline, CDR1 GTSNPN and CDR2 SVGIG (reference sequence). The chain's CDR3 is CAWSVQRLPVQV.

The rearrangement uses TRBV19 and TRBJ2-3, with 7 bases aligning to TRBD1. Per germline, CDR1 LNHDA and CDR2 SQIVND (reference sequence). The CDR3 extends over 16 amino acids. V lost 4 bases, J lost 3 bases, and 10 bases stayed unmatched. The CDR3 DNA sequence: TGTGCCAGTAGTAGCCCGGGGACAGCTACTACAGATACGCAGTATTTT. Amino acids: CASSSPGTATTDTQYF.

This clone was observed a handful of times. The chain couples TRBV19 to TRBJ2-1; TRBD2 aligns across 13 bases. Per the germline V gene, CDR1 is LNHDA and CDR2 is SQIVND (reference sequence). The CDR3 is made up of 15 amino acids. Trimming at V came to 7 bases and at J to 2 bases, leaving 2 bases not matched to a gene. The CDR3 region has the DNA TGTGCCAGTAAAACTAGCGGGAGGGCCTACAATGAGCAGTTCTTC. Translation gives CASKTSGRAYNEQFF.

The chain employs TRBV28 and TRBJ1-4, with D tentatively TRBD1 (5 bases). The germline V gene encodes CDR1 MDHEN and CDR2 SYDVKM. This CDR3 is built from 15 residues. V shed 4 bases and J shed 1 base, with 10 bases lying between them. CDR3 DNA: TGTGCCAGCAGTTACCAGGGTGGAACTAATGAAAAACTGTTTTTT. Its translation is CASSYQGGTNEKLFF.

The chain carries TRBV6-4 and TRBJ2-2, with D tentatively TRBD1 (6 bases). The CDR3 length is 16 residues. Between the trimmed V and J ends, which lost 4 bases and 2 bases, there was a span of 14 bases. Germline values: CDR1 MRHNA, CDR2 SNTAGT. The CDR3 coding sequence is TGTGCCAGCAGTGGACCCCAGGGGAATAACACCGGGGAGCTGTTTTTT. It encodes CASSGPQGNNTGELFF.

The rearrangement uses TRBV29-1 and TRBJ2-5; no firm D call. TRBJ2-7 matches the DNA end more closely, so the J call is doubtful. This CDR3 has 11 amino acids. Germline V gene sequence: CDR1 SQVTM, CDR2 ANQGSEA. This CDR3 reads CSVDGGNEQYF. In DNA form, the CDR3 reads TGCAGCGTTGACGGTGGAAACGAGCAGTACTTC.

This chain connects TRBV15 to TRBJ2-4; 8 nucleotides align to TRBD1. Germline V lookup: CDR1 LNHNV, CDR2 YYDKDF (reference sequence). The length of the CDR3 is 17 residues. With 5 bases clipped from V and 1 base from J, the junction kept 10 bases outside the gene matches. The CDR3 sequence is CATSESDRAGAKNIQYF. The CDR3 DNA reads as TGTGCCACCAGCGAGTCGGACAGGGCAGGGGCCAAAAACATTCAGTACTTC.

The V gene is TRBV30, the J gene TRBJ2-7; D is undetermined. This CDR3 comprises 12 residues. The germline CDR1 and CDR2 sequences are GTSNPN and SVGIG (reference sequence). V lost 3 bases and J 3 bases, leaving 9 bases between the germline ends. The CDR3 DNA reads TGTGCCTGGAGCGACACACACTACGAGCAGTACTTC. It is translated as CAWSDTHYEQYF.